This T cell receptor (beta chain) was identified in a study of vaccination effects on CD4 cells after COVID-19. The overall study: Every well housed some 1.8 million PBMC, which grew in culture alongside 9 to 10 IU/ml IL-2 and 8.5 to 10 ug/ml peptides.

Clones were sequenced by immunoSEQ multiplex PCR, and TCRdb holds only the in-frame ones, with some missing. The sample records tens of thousands of clones, 73% being singletons. Researchers isolated CD4+ T cells once 9 to 11 days of culture had elapsed. Participants got two doses of BNT162b2 or mRNA-1273 vaccine. Having tested negative for nucleocapsid antibodies, the vaccine recipients showed no prior SARS-CoV-2 infection. V gave up 0 bases and J gave up 3 bases, with 6 bases separating them. The germline CDR1 and CDR2 sequences are SGHNT and YYREEE (reference sequence). CDR3 length: 13 residues. With respect to this clone: What it recognizes is unknown.

V gene TRBV5-4 combines with J gene TRBJ2-5; D is uncertain. The sample in question was CD4+ T cells from PBMCs cultured without peptide, obtained after COVID-19 vaccination. This TCR derives from a human donor who received a COVID-19 vaccine. Written as DNA, the CDR3 is TGTGCCAGCAGCTTGGCCGCCGAAGAGACCCAGTACTTC. It translates to CASSLAAEETQYF.